Below, 8 T cell receptor beta chains from the same sample are listed, as sequenced in a study of T cell responses to AZD1222 COVID-19 vaccine (TCRdb year 2021). This specimen's time point label, per the study, means: baseline before first vaccination. This sample's treatment or condition label indicates: meningococcal conjugate vaccine given as trial control. Receptor amplification or capture employed the immunoSEQ multiplex PCR assay. TCRdb mirrors the immuneACCESS table, restricted to in-frame sequences. Some clones are absent from its copies; in checked studies, under half trace to an unresolved V gene, and the reason for the others is unknown. Counted in this sample were around 66,000 clones; around 74% of them appeared once. The top ten hold 20% to 30% of the sample. The sample here was peripheral blood, taken on day 0 of MenACWY control vaccination. Every receptor here comes from an adult in good health.

This clone was observed a few times. CDR3 residues: CASSDRDTGELFF. CDR3 DNA sequence: TGTGCCAGCAGCGACCGAGACACCGGGGAGCTGTTTTTT. The V and J genes are TRBV7-9 and TRBJ2-2; D not resolved. V lost 5 bases and J 3 bases, leaving 7 bases between the germline ends. Looked up from germline, CDR1 is SEHNR and CDR2 is FQNEAQ (reference sequence). The CDR3 loop spans 13 amino acids.

The chain employs TRBV30 and TRBJ1-1; 8 bases agree with TRBD1. The CDR3 sequence is 11 residues long. Germline V gene sequence: CDR1 GTSNPN, CDR2 SVGIG (reference sequence). The V and J ends lost 5 bases and 8 bases, in that order; junction bases with no gene match: 4. The CDR3 bases are TGTGCCTGGGGTCGACAGGGGGAAGCTTTCTTT. This gives the protein CAWGRQGEAFF.

Only a few counts were recorded for this clone. V is TRBV6-5 and J is TRBJ1-3, with no clear D. V shed 6 bases and J shed 4 bases, with 10 bases lying between them. Germline lookup yields CDR1 MNHEY and CDR2 SVGAGI. This CDR3 is 13 amino acids long. The CDR3 spells CASSPRLGNTIYF. DNA for the CDR3: TGTGCCAGCAGCCCCCGGCTCGGAAACACCATATATTTT.

The chain joins TRBV28 to TRBJ1-4, with 11 bases identical to TRBD1. The CDR3 consists of 15 residues. CDR1 and CDR2 (germline): MDHEN, SYDVKM. J was trimmed by 13 bases and V by 6 bases; bases with no gene match: 13. The CDR3 reads CASSRRPWDRGGLFF. The CDR3 DNA sequence: TGTGCCAGCAGCCGCCGCCCGTGGGACAGGGGGGGACTGTTTTTT.

The table lists this clone with a few counts. This chain joins TRBV7-9 and TRBJ1-1; weak D call: TRBD1 (6 bases). CDR1 and CDR2 from the germline V gene are SEHNR and FQNEAQ (reference sequence). V dropped 6 bases and J dropped 5 bases, with 16 bases sitting between them. The CDR3 contains 14 residues. The DNA for the CDR3 is TGTGCCAGCAGGCCTGAGGGGGGCTGGACTGAAGCTTTCTTT. It encodes CASRPEGGWTEAFF.

The V gene is TRBV6-2 or TRBV6-3, the J gene TRBJ2-2; the D gene could be TRBD1 or TRBD2 (5 bases each). Trimming pared 5 bases from V and 6 bases from J, leaving 16 bases between. CDR1 and CDR2 (germline): MNHEY, SVGEGT. This CDR3 has 15 amino acids. CDR3 amino acids: CASSPAQGAAGELFF. As DNA, the CDR3 is TGTGCCAGCAGTCCGGCCCAGGGAGCGGCCGGGGAGCTGTTTTTT.

The chain joins TRBV30 to TRBJ2-1; the D gene is possibly TRBD2 (5 bases). The CDR3 is 14 amino acids. Trimming cost V 7 bases and J 8 bases, with 21 bases left between them. Looked up from germline, CDR1 is GTSNPN and CDR2 is SVGIG (reference sequence). CDR3 loop: CAFSLAGTTDEQFF. The CDR3 DNA reads as TGTGCCTTCTCCCTCGCGGGTACGACCGATGAGCAGTTCTTC. Together with reference TRBV30 and TRBJ2-1, the CDR3 gives the full variable domain: SQTIHQWPATLVQPVGSPLSLECTVEGTSNPNLYWYRQAAGRGLQLLFYSVGIGQISSEVPQNLSASRPQDRQFILSSKKLLLSDSGFYLCAFSLAGTTDEQFFGPGTRLTVL.

The chain couples TRBV30 to TRBJ1-1; 11 bases are a match to TRBD1. Per germline, CDR1 GTSNPN and CDR2 SVGIG (reference sequence). V shed 5 bases, J shed 10 bases, and the junction held 6 bases outside the gene matches. CDR3 size: 12 residues. The CDR3 loop reads CAWSEGQGGAFF. CDR3 DNA sequence: TGTGCCTGGTCGGAGGGACAGGGGGGAGCTTTCTTT.